This T cell receptor (beta chain) is from a study of blood T cell repertoires in COVID-19. V was pared by 9 bases and J by 2 bases, with 2 bases of the junction left unmatched. From germline, CDR1 is KGHDR and CDR2 SFDVKD. The CDR3 spans 12 residues. The repertoire was sequenced with immunoSEQ multiplex PCR; TCRdb's copy has only in-frame clones and lacks some. The sample lists 150,000 to 250,000 clones, roughly 80% seen once, with 6% to 8% in the top ten. All enrollees were about 18 to 90 years old and from 20 to 30 US areas. The TCR sequence derives from a middle-aged man who had recovered from COVID-19. The sample was PBMCs or T cells enriched from blood (not recorded which). The chain links TRBV24-1 to TRBJ1-2, with 7 bases aligning to TRBD1. The CDR3 sequence is CATQDRNYGYTF. CDR3 nucleotide sequence: TGTGCCACCCAGGACAGGAACTATGGCTACACCTTC.